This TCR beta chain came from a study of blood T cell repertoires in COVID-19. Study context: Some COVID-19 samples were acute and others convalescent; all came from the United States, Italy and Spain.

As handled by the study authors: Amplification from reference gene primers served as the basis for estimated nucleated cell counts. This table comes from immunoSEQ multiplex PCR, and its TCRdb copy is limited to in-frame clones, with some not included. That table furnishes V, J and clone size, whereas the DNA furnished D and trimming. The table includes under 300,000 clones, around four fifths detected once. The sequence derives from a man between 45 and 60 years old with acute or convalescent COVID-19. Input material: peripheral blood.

The CDR3 sequence is CASSQATGFSRYEQYF. Here the CDR3 DNA reads TGTGCCAGCAGCCAAGCTACAGGGTTCTCCCGCTACGAGCAGTACTTC. J is TRBJ2-7 and V is TRBV14, with D maybe TRBD1 (6 bases). The CDR3 runs 16 residues. V was trimmed by 1 base and J by 3 bases, leaving 16 bases between them. Germline CDR1 and CDR2: SGHDN and FVKESK. The whole variable domain, remainder taken from reference TRBV14 and TRBJ2-7, is EAGVTQFPSHSVIEKGQTVTLRCDPISGHDNLYWYRRVMGKEIKFLLHFVKESKQDESGMPNNRFLAERTGGTYSTLKVQPAELEDSGVYFCASSQATGFSRYEQYFGPGTRLTVT.